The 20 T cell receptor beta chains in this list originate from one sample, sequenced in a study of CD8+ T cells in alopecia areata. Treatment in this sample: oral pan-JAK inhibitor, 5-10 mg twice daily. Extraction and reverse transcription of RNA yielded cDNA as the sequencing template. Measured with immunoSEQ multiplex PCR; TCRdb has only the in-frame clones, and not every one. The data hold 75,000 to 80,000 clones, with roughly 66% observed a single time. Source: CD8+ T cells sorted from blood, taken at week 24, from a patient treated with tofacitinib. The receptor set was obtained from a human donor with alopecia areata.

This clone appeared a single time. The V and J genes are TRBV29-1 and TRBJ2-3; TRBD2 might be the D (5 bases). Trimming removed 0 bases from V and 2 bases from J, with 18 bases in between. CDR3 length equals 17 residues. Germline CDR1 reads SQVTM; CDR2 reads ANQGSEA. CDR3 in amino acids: CSVEDLDGESYTDTQYF. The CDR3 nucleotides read TGCAGCGTTGAAGATCTGGATGGGGAGTCCTACACAGATACGCAGTATTTT.

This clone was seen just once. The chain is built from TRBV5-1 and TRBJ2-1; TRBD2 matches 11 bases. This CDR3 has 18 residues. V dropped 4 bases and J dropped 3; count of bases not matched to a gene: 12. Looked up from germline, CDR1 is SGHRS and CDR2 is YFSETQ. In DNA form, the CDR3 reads TGCGCCAGCAGCCCCTCAGCACCTACTAGCGGGGGCTACAATGAGCAGTTCTTC. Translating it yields CASSPSAPTSGGYNEQFF.

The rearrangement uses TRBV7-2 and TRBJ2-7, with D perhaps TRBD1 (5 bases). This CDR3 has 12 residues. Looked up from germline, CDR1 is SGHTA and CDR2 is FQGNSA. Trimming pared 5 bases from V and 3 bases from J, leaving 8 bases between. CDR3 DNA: TGTGCCAGCAGCACTGACAGCTACGAGCAGTACTTC. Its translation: CASSTDSYEQYF.

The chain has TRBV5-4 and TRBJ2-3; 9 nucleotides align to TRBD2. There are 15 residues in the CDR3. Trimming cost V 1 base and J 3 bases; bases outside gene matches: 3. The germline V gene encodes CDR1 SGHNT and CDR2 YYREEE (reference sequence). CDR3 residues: CASSLQAGGTDTQYF. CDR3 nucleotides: TGTGCCAGCAGCTTGCAAGCGGGAGGTACAGATACGCAGTATTTT.

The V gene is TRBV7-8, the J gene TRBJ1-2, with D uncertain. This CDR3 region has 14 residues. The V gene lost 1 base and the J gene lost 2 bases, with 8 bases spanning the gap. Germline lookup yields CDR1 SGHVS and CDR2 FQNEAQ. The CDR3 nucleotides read TGTGCCAGCAGCTTAGAGGGCCTCAACTATGGCTACACCTTC. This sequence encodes CASSLEGLNYGYTF. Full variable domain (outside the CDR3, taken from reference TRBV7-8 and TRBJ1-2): GAGVSQSPRYKVAKRGQDVALRCDPISGHVSLFWYQQALGQGPEFLTYFQNEAQLDKSGLPSDRFFAERPEGSVSTLKIQRTQQEDSAVYLCASSLEGLNYGYTFGSGTRLTVV.

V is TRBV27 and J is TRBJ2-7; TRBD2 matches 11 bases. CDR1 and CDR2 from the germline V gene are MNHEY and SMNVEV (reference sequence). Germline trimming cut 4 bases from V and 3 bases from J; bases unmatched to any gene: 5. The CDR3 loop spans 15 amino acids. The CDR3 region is CASSSQTSGIYEQYF. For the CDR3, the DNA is TGTGCCAGCAGTTCCCAGACTAGCGGGATCTACGAGCAGTACTTC.

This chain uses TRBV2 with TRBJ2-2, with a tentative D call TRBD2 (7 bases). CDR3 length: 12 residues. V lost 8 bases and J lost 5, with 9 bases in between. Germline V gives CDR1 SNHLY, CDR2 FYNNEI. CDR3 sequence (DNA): TGTGCCAGCCGGGGGGCTACCGGGGAGCTGTTTTTT. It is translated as CASRGATGELFF.

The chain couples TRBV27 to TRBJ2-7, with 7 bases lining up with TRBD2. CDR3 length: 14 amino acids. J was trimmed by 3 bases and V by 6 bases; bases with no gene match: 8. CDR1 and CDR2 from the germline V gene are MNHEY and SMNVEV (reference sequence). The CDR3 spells CASSLTSASYEQYF. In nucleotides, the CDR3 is TGTGCCAGCAGCCTTACTAGCGCTAGCTACGAGCAGTACTTC.

Written as DNA, the CDR3 is TGCAGCGTTTTTGTCCCGGGCGGGGACTCTCACTCCTACGAGCAGTACTTC. Translation gives CSVFVPGGDSHSYEQYF. The chain couples TRBV29-1 to TRBJ2-7, with a possible D match to TRBD2 (6 bases). V lost 5 bases and J 0 bases, leaving 23 bases between the germline ends. This CDR3 region has 17 residues. Germline V gives CDR1 SQVTM, CDR2 ANQGSEA.

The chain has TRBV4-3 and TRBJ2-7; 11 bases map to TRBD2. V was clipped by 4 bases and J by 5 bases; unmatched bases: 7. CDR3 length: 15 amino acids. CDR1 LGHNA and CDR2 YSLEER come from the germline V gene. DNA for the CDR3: TGCGCCAGCAGCCTTGGACTAGCGGGCCCGCACGAGCAGTACTTC. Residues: CASSLGLAGPHEQYF.

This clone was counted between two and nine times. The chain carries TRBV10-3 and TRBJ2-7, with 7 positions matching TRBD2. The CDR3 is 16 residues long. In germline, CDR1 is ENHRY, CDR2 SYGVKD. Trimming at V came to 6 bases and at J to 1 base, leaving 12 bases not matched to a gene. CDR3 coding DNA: TGTGCCATCAGCGCAGGAGGAGCGGGACTATCCTACGAGCAGTACTTC. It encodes CAISAGGAGLSYEQYF.

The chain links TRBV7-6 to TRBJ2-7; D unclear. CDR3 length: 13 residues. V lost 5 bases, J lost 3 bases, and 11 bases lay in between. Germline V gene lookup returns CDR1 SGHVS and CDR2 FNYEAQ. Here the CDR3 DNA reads TGTGCCAGCAGCCCCGGACGGATCTACGAGCAGTACTTC. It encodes CASSPGRIYEQYF.

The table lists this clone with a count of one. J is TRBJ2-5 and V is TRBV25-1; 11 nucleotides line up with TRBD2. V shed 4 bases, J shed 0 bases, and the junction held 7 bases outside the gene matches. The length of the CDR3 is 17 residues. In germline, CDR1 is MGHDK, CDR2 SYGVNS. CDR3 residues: CASSGSTSGKYQETQYF. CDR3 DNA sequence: TGTGCCAGCAGTGGGTCGACTAGCGGGAAGTACCAAGAGACCCAGTACTTC.

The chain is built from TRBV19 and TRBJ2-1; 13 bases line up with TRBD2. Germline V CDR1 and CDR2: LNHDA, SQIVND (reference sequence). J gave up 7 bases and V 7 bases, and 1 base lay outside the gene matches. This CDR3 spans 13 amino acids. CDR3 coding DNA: TGTGCCAGTACGGGACTAGCGGGGAATGAGCAGTTCTTC. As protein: CASTGLAGNEQFF. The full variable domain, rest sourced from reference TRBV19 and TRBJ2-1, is DGGITQSPKYLFRKEGQNVTLSCEQNLNHDAMYWYRQDPGQGLRLIYYSQIVNDFQKGDIAEGYSVSREKKESFPLTVTSAQKNPTAFYLCASTGLAGNEQFFGPGTRLTVL.

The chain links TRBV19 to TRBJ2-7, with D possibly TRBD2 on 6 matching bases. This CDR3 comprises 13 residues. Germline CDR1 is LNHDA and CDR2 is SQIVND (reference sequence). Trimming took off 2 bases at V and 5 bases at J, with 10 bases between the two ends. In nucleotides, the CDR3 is TGTGCCAGTAGTATAAGGGGAGGCAACGAGCAGTACTTC. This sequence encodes CASSIRGGNEQYF.

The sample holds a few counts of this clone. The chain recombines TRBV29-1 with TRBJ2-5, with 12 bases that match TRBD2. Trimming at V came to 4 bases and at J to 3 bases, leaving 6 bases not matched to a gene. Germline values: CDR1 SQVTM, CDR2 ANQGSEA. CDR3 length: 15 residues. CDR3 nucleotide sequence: TGCAGCGTTGGCAGACTAGCGGGGGAAGAAGAGACCCAGTACTTC. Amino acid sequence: CSVGRLAGEEETQYF.

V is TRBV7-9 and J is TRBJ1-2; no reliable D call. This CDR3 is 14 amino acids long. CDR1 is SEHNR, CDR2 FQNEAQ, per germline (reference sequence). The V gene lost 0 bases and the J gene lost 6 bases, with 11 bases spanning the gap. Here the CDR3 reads CASSLARLEHGYTF. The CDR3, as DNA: TGTGCCAGCAGCTTAGCACGACTGGAGCATGGCTACACCTTC.

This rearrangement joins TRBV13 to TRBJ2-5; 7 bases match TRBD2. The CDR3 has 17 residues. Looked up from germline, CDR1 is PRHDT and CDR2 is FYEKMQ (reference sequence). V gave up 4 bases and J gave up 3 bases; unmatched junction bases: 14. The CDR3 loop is CASSYSGGGGIEETQYF. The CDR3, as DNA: TGTGCCAGCAGCTACAGTGGTGGGGGAGGGATCGAAGAGACCCAGTACTTC.

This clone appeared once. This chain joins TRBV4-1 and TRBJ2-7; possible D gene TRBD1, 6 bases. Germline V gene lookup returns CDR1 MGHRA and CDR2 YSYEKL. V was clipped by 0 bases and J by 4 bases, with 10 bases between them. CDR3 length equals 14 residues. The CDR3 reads CASSQEPTGYEQYF. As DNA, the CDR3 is TGCGCCAGCAGCCAAGAACCTACAGGGTACGAGCAGTACTTC.

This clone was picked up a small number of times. DNA of the CDR3: TGCGCCAGCAGCCTCCAGGGGAATAGCAATCAGCCCCAGCATTTT. Translated, it gives CASSLQGNSNQPQHF. The gene calls are TRBV5-1 and TRBJ1-5; D may be TRBD1 (6 bases). Trimming shortened V by 4 bases and J by 0 bases, and 11 bases separated the two germline ends. The germline V gene has CDR1 SGHRS and CDR2 YFSETQ. The CDR3 is 15 residues long.